The rows below give T cell receptor beta chains drawn from one sample of a study of blood T cell repertoires in COVID-19. Profiling relied on immunoSEQ multiplex PCR, and the TCRdb table lists in-frame clones only, not all of them. The table shows approximately 69,000 clones, with around 91% occurring only once. The sequencing input was peripheral blood. Source of these receptors: a man over 45 with acute or convalescent COVID-19. Both conserved end residues are part of each CDR3. The D gene is left open where the match is weak.

CDR3 DNA | CDR3 protein | J gene | D gene | V gene
TGCAGCGTTGTAGGGGAAAGGGCTGAAGCTTTCTTT | CSVVGERAEAFF | TRBJ1-1 | . | TRBV29-1
TGTGCCAGAAAGGGGGAGGGGGAAAAACTGTTTTTT | CARKGEGEKLFF | TRBJ1-4 | . | TRBV19
TGCGCCAGCAGTGAATCCCCGGCTAGCGGGGAGCTGTTTTTT | CASSESPASGELFF | TRBJ2-2 | . | TRBV10-1
TGTGCCAGCAGCCACAGGGACCTCTCCTACGAGCAGTACTTC | CASSHRDLSYEQYF | TRBJ2-7 | . | TRBV11-2
TGTGCCAGCCTCCCGGGGGGGAGGGGGGCTTCCTACGAGCAGTACTTC | CASLPGGRGASYEQYF | TRBJ2-7 | TRBD2 | TRBV6-4
TGCGCCAGCAGTGAGTTAGGATCAGGCGAGCAGTACTTC | CASSELGSGEQYF | TRBJ2-7 | . | TRBV10-2
TGTGCCAGCACCCCCACTGACAGGGGAGCGGGCTATGGCTACACCTTC | CASTPTDRGAGYGYTF | TRBJ1-2 | TRBD1 | TRBV27
TGCAGCGTTGAAGACCCGGGACTAGCTAGCACAGATACGCAGTATTTT | CSVEDPGLASTDTQYF | TRBJ2-3 | TRBD2 | TRBV29-1
TGCGCCAGCAGCCCCGAAGTCGGAGTCACTGAAGCTTTCTTT | CASSPEVGVTEAFF | TRBJ1-1 | . | TRBV5-1
TGTGCCAGCAGCTTGATGGTCAGGGGCGGCGAGCAGTACTTC | CASSLMVRGGEQYF | TRBJ2-7 | . | TRBV5-6
TGTGCCAGCACTAGGTACAATGAGCAGTTCTTC | CASTRYNEQFF | TRBJ2-1 | . | TRBV28
TGTGCCAGCAGCTCGGACAGGGTGGGAAACACCATATATTTT | CASSSDRVGNTIYF | TRBJ1-3 | TRBD1 | TRBV7-2
TGTGCCAGCAACCGGGACTTTTCCAGTGAGCAGTTCTTC | CASNRDFSSEQFF | TRBJ2-1 | . | TRBV2
TGTGCCAGCAGCTTGGGGACAGGCTATGGCTACACCTTC | CASSLGTGYGYTF | TRBJ1-2 | TRBD1 | TRBV7-9